This TCR beta chain was identified in a study of blood T cells in healthy people across ages. The CDR3 consists of 14 residues. The germline V gene has CDR1 SGDLS and CDR2 YYNGEE. V gave up 2 bases and J gave up 1 base, with 9 bases separating them. Primed by a sample-barcoded 5' primer and a J-beta primer mix, a second PCR proceeded for roughly 7 to 12 cycles. Via MiXCR, TCRdb re-called the 5' RACE reads, giving one row per CDR3 protein. The sample yields about 2 million distinct CDR3 sequences, around 50% seen once. Points from the study as a whole: It was found that TCR beta diversity correlated strongly with the percentage of naive T cells.

This clonotype was counted a few times. Antigen specificity is unknown. The chain couples TRBV9 to TRBJ2-5; maybe TRBD2 (6 bases). The TCR was taken from a woman aged 40 to 50 in good health. The sequenced material came from blood. The DNA for the CDR3 is TGTGCCAGCAGCGTTGGACTACTCCAAGAGACCCAGTACTTC. Amino acids: CASSVGLLQETQYF.